This TCR beta chain was identified in a study of CD8 T cells in ankylosing spondylitis. 5'-RACE, quantitative and with molecular barcodes, yielded the TCR beta libraries. TCRdb called the 5' RACE reads again in MiXCR, with one record for every CDR3 protein. This repertoire shows 200,000 to 250,000 distinct CDR3 sequences, about 10% found once; its top ten account for 21%. The CDR3 runs 17 residues. The V gene lost 4 bases and the J gene lost 3 bases, with 20 bases spanning the gap. The germline V gene encodes CDR1 SGHTS and CDR2 YDEGEE. Study-wide findings and caveats: Matched ankylosing spondylitis synovial fluid reportedly showed significant enrichment of disease-linked clones. There were earlier reports of some motif variants in reactive arthritis synovial fluid and blood. About 8 highly homologous variants made up a TCR beta motif, and this motif appeared characteristic of ankylosing spondylitis blood.

This clonotype was counted many times. Its antigen remains unknown. The sequence was collected from a male donor with ankylosing spondylitis or in good health (not recorded which). The sequencing input was blood, either unsorted or a sorted T cell fraction (not recorded which). The J gene is TRBJ2-1, the V gene TRBV5-8; D unclear. CDR3 nucleotide sequence: TGTGCCAGCAGCCCCAACCTCGCCCAGTCTGTCTACAATGAGCAGTTCTTC. It is translated as CASSPNLAQSVYNEQFF.